These 8 T cell receptor beta chains were all obtained from the same sample, sequenced in a study of T cells after yellow fever vaccination. TCRdb reprocessed the 5' RACE reads with MiXCR, giving one entry per CDR3 protein. The sample includes fewer than 650,000 distinct CDR3 sequences, 20% to 25% of them seen just once. The sequences come from PBMCs, collected roughly 20 days after the first yellow fever vaccination. The receptors were gathered from a man aged 18-30 years who received the YFV17D yellow fever vaccine.

This clonotype has more than one count but fewer than ten. The chain has TRBV7-9 and TRBJ1-4; D perhaps matches TRBD1 (6 bases). The germline gives CDR1 SEHNR, CDR2 FQNEAQ (reference sequence). This CDR3 is 15 amino acids long. V was pared by 8 bases and J by 0 bases, with 13 bases between. CDR3 nucleotide sequence: TGTGCCAGCCAATGGTCAGGGGCAACTAATGAAAAACTGTTTTTT. As protein: CASQWSGATNEKLFF. The full variable domain, completed using reference TRBV7-9 and TRBJ1-4, is DTGVSQNPRHKITKRGQNVTFRCDPISEHNRLYWYRQTLGQGPEFLTYFQNEAQLEKSRLLSDRFSAERPKGSFSTLEIQRTEQGDSAMYLCASQWSGATNEKLFFGSGTQLSVL.

This clonotype was counted between two and nine times. V usage is TRBV6-2 or TRBV6-3 and J usage is TRBJ2-1; 15 bases match TRBD2. V lost 7 bases to trimming and J lost 9 bases; unmatched junction nucleotides: 4. CDR1 is MNHEY and CDR2 is SVGEGT in the germline V gene. The CDR3 length is 14 residues. The DNA for the CDR3 is TGTGCCAGCACCCAGGGACTAGCGGGGGGTGAGCAGTTCTTC. It encodes CASTQGLAGGEQFF.

The rearrangement joins TRBV12-3 or TRBV12-4 to TRBJ2-1; the match to TRBD2 covers 12 bases. Trimming removed 5 bases from V and 5 bases from J; junction bases left unmatched: 4. This CDR3 contains 15 residues. CDR3 amino acids: CASSLTSGGHNEQFF. In nucleotides, the CDR3 is TGTGCCAGCAGTCTTACTAGCGGGGGGCACAATGAGCAGTTCTTC.

This clonotype was recorded a few times. This chain connects TRBV20-1 to TRBJ1-5, with unresolved D. Trimming took 3 bases from V and 3 from J, leaving 9 bases between them. Germline loops: CDR1 DFQATT, CDR2 SNEGSKA (reference sequence). The CDR3 is 13 amino acids. The DNA of the CDR3 is TGCAGTGCTAGGGGCTTTCCCAATCAGCCCCAGCATTTT. This codes for CSARGFPNQPQHF.

This clonotype has only one observation. The CDR3 protein is CATSLGEGDEQYF. In nucleotides, the CDR3 is TGTGCCACCAGCCTCGGGGAGGGCGACGAGCAGTACTTC. The chain recombines TRBV15 with TRBJ2-7, with 7 nucleotides matching TRBD2. This CDR3 has 13 residues. Germline CDR1 reads LNHNV; CDR2 reads YYDKDF (reference sequence). Trimming took 5 bases from V and 5 from J; bases not matched to a gene: 6. Supplemented by reference TRBV15 and TRBJ2-7, the full variable domain reads DAMVIQNPRYQVTQFGKPVTLSCSQTLNHNVMYWYQQKSSQAPKLLFHYYDKDFNNEADTPDNFQSRRPNTSFCFLDIRSPGLGDTAMYLCATSLGEGDEQYFGPGTRLTVT.

The CDR3 nucleotides read TGTGCCAGCAGCTTAGAGACAGCCTTTGACTACACCTTC. The encoded protein is CASSLETAFDYTF. The chain couples TRBV7-9 to TRBJ1-2; a possible D gene is TRBD1 (5 bases). Germline CDR1 reads SEHNR; CDR2 reads FQNEAQ (reference sequence). The CDR3 consists of 13 residues. Trimming removed 1 base from V and 10 bases from J, with 13 bases in between.

The DNA of the CDR3 is TGCGCCAGCAGCTGGGGACTAGCGGGGGGGCCCATCAATGAGCAGTTCTTC. Protein product: CASSWGLAGGPINEQFF. The rearrangement joins TRBV5-1 to TRBJ2-1; 16 bases line up with TRBD2. The CDR3 sequence is 17 residues long. The germline gives CDR1 SGHRS, CDR2 YFSETQ. With 3 bases clipped from V and 6 bases from J, the junction kept 6 bases outside the gene matches.

The rearrangement joins TRBV3-1 to TRBJ2-7; D is unclear. The CDR3 totals 12 residues. The V end was cut by 4 bases, the J end by 5 bases, with 9 bases between. Per the germline V gene, CDR1 is LGHDT and CDR2 is YNNKEL (reference sequence). CDR3 sequence reads: CASSRGINEQYF. The CDR3 DNA is TGTGCCAGCAGCCGTGGGATCAACGAGCAGTACTTC.